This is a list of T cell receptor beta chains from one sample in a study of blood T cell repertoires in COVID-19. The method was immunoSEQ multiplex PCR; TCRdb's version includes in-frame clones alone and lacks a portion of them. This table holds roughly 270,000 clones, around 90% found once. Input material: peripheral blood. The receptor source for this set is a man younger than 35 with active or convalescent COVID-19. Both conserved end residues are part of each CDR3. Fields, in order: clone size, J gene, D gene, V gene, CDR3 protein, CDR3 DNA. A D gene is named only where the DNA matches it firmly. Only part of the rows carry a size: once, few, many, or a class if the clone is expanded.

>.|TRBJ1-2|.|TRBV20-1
CSASYQGGYTF
TGCAGTGCTAGCTACCAGGGGGGCTACACCTTC
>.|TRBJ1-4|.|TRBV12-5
CASGDGGFEKLFF
TGTGCTAGTGGAGACGGCGGGTTTGAAAAACTGTTTTTT
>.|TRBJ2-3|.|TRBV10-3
CAIKTRDTDTQYF
TGTGCCATCAAAACTAGAGACACAGATACGCAGTATTTT
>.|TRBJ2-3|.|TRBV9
CASSPLLGATQYF
TGTGCCAGCAGCCCTCTACTAGGCGCTACGCAGTATTTT
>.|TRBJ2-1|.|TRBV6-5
CASSYSGGSTQGEFF
TGTGCCAGCAGTTACTCTGGGGGAAGTACACAGGGCGAGTTCTTC
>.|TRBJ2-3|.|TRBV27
CASSGEVQGVPISTDTQYF
TGTGCCAGCAGTGGGGAGGTGCAGGGGGTACCTATAAGCACAGATACGCAGTATTTT
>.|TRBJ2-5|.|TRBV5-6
CASSLWQGPLSQETQYF
TGTGCCAGCAGCTTGTGGCAGGGGCCCCTAAGCCAAGAGACCCAGTACTTC
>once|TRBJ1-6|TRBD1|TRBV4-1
CASSHPGTGDSPLHF
TGCGCCAGCAGCCACCCCGGGACAGGCGATTCACCCCTCCACTTT
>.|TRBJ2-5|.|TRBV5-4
CASSLGVGAQETQYF
TGTGCCAGCAGCTTGGGCGTAGGAGCCCAAGAGACCCAGTACTTC
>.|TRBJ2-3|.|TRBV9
CASSVGNGQWAADTQYF
TGTGCCAGCAGCGTAGGGAACGGCCAGTGGGCCGCAGATACGCAGTATTTT
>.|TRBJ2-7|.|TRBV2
CASRAEGYEQYF
TGTGCCAGCAGAGCGGAGGGTTACGAGCAGTACTTC
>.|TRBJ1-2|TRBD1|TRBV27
CASSLTPDRGLNYGYTF
TGTGCCAGCAGTTTAACTCCGGACAGGGGACTTAACTATGGCTACACCTTC
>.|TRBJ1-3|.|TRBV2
CASSDSGQWSGNTIYF
TGTGCCAGCAGTGACAGTGGACAGTGGTCTGGAAACACCATATATTTT
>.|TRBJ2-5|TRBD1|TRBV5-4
CASSESPDRGQETQYF
TGTGCCAGCAGCGAAAGTCCAGACAGGGGCCAAGAGACCCAGTACTTC
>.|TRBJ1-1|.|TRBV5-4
CASSLGWDTEAFF
TGTGCCAGCAGCCTCGGGTGGGACACTGAAGCTTTCTTT
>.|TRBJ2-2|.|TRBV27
CASSSLRANTGELFF
TGTGCCAGCAGTTCGCTACGGGCGAACACCGGGGAGCTGTTTTTT
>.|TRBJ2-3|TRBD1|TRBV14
CASSHPGTVVDTQYF
TGTGCCAGCAGCCATCCTGGGACAGTAGTAGATACGCAGTATTTT
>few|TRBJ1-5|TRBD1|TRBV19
CASRTMTGGMLDQPQHF
TGTGCCAGTAGGACGATGACAGGGGGAATGTTGGATCAGCCCCAGCATTTT
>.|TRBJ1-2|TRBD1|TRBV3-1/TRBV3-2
CASSRTGLDGYTF
TGTGCCAGCAGCCGGACAGGGTTAGATGGCTACACCTTC
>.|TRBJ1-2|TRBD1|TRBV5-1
CASSSPTGTGAYGYTF
TGCGCCAGCAGTTCGCCTACCGGGACAGGGGCCTATGGCTACACCTTC
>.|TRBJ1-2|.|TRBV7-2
CASSLVGSGYGYTF
TGTGCCAGCAGCTTAGTCGGTTCAGGGTATGGCTACACCTTC
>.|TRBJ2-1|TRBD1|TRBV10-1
CASSRTGAYNEQFF
TGCGCCAGCAGCCGGACAGGAGCTTACAATGAGCAGTTCTTC
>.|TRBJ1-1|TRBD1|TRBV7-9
CASSSTGGFTEAFF
TGTGCCAGCAGCTCGACAGGGGGATTCACTGAAGCTTTCTTT
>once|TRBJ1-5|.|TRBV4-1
CASSHPGQNQPQHF
TGCGCCAGCAGCCATCCCGGACAGAATCAGCCCCAGCATTTT